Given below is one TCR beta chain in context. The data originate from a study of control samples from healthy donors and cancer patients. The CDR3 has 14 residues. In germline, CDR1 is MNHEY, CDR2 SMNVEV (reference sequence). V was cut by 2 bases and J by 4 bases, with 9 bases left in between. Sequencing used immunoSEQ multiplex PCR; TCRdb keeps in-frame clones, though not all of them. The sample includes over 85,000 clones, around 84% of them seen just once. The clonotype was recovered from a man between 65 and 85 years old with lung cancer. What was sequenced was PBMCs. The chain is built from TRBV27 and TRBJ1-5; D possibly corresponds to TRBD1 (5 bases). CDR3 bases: TGTGCCAGCAGTTTAAGGGGATCTAATCAGCCCCAGCATTTT. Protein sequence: CASSLRGSNQPQHF.